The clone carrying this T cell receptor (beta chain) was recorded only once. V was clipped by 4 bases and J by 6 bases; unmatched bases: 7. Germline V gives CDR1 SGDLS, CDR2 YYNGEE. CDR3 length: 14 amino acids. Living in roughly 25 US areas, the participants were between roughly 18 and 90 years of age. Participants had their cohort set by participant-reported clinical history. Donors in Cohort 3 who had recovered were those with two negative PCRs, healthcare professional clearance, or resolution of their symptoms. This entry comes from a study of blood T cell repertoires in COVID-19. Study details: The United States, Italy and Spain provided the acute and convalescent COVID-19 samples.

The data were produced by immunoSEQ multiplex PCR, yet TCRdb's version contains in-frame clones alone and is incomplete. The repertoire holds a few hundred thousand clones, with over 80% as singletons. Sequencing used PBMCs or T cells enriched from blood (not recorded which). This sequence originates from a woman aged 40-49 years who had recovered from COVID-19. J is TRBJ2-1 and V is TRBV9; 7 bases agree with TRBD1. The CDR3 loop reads CASSPQTGFNEQFF. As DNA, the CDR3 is TGTGCCAGCAGCCCCCAGACAGGGTTCAATGAGCAGTTCTTC.